Following are 4 T cell receptor beta chains from one sample sequenced in a study of OX40 agonist ivuxolimab in advanced cancers. The assay was immunoSEQ multiplex PCR, and TCRdb's table has in-frame clones only and misses some. This table has under 150,000 clones, just over 90% appearing once. The sample was CD4+ or CD8+ T cells sorted from blood, taken in a trial of the OX40 agonist ivuxolimab. The receptors were sampled from an adult with an advanced solid tumor such as melanoma, head and neck, liver or kidney cancer.

The J gene is TRBJ2-6, the V gene TRBV6-6; no reliable D call. Trimming left V 7 bases short and J 0 bases short, with 7 bases between. In germline, CDR1 is MNHNY, CDR2 SVGAGI (reference sequence). The CDR3 totals 14 residues. The DNA for the CDR3 is TGTGCCAGCAAACTGGACTCTGGGGCCAACGTCCTGACTTTC. Protein: CASKLDSGANVLTF.

The V gene is TRBV6-1, the J gene TRBJ2-7; D call uncertain. The CDR3 covers 15 residues. Trimming pared 6 bases from V and 0 bases from J, leaving 15 bases between. Germline V gene sequence: CDR1 MNHNS, CDR2 SASEGT. The CDR3 DNA reads as TGTGCCAGCAGGGCTTGGACGTTAGACTCCTACGAGCAGTACTTC. This gives the protein CASRAWTLDSYEQYF.

This clone was observed a handful of times. The chain carries TRBV18 and TRBJ2-4; D remains unclear. Trimming cost V 3 bases and J 5 bases, with 8 bases left between them. The CDR3 extends over 13 amino acids. Per germline, CDR1 KGHSH and CDR2 LQKENI. This CDR3 reads CASSPELQNIQYF. In DNA form, the CDR3 reads TGTGCCAGCTCACCCGAACTTCAAAACATTCAGTACTTC.

V and J are TRBV7-6 and TRBJ2-3; possibly TRBD1 for D (6 bases). Trimming cost V 5 bases and J 4 bases, with 19 bases left between them. Germline loops: CDR1 SGHVS, CDR2 FNYEAQ. The CDR3 runs 16 residues. CDR3 sequence reads: CASSRAQGRGSDTQYF. The CDR3 coding sequence is TGTGCCAGCAGCCGAGCTCAGGGGAGAGGCTCAGATACGCAGTATTTT.